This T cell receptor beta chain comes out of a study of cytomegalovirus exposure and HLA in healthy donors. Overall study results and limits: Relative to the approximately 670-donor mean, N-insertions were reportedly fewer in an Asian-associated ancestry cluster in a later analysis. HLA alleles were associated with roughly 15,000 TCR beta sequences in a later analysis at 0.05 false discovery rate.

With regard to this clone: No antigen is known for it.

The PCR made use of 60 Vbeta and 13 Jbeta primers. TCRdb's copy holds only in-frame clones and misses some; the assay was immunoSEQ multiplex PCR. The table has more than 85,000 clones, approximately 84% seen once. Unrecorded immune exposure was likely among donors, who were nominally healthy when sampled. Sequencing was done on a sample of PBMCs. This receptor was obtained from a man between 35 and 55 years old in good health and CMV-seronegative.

Written as DNA, the CDR3 is TGTGCCAGCAGTTACTCGGGACAGGGGGCTTACGAGCAGTACTTC. Translation gives CASSYSGQGAYEQYF. J is TRBJ2-7 and V is TRBV6-6, with 12 bases fitting TRBD1. The CDR3 contains 15 residues. Per the germline V gene, CDR1 is MNHNY and CDR2 is SVGAGI (reference sequence). The V segment lost 0 bases and the J segment 4 bases; nucleotides outside the gene matches: 1.